Below, 7 T cell receptor beta chains from the same sample are listed, as sequenced in a study of OX40 agonist ivuxolimab in advanced cancers. Profiled with immunoSEQ multiplex PCR; TCRdb holds only in-frame clones, not every one. The sample carries tens of thousands of clones, about 80% recorded once. Here the sequenced sample was CD4+ or CD8+ T cells sorted from blood, taken in a trial of the OX40 agonist ivuxolimab. Receptor source: an adult with an advanced solid tumor such as melanoma, head and neck, liver or kidney cancer.

V usage is TRBV28 and J usage is TRBJ2-7; TRBD2 is a possible D gene (5 bases). The CDR3 consists of 15 residues. Deletions cut 2 bases from V and 2 bases from J, with 13 bases between. From germline, CDR1 is MDHEN and CDR2 SYDVKM. The CDR3 loop is CASSLGRGVAYEQYF. The CDR3 DNA reads TGTGCCAGCAGTTTAGGTCGGGGAGTGGCCTACGAGCAGTACTTC.

This clone was seen once. This chain uses TRBV21-1 with TRBJ1-2. TRBV21-1 is noted as a pseudogene. This CDR3 region has 19 residues. The CDR3 nucleotides read TGTGCCAGCAGCAAAGCAGGTCAGGGTCGAGGGGCTGCCTTCAGTGGCTACACCTTC. Translating gives CASSKAGQGRGAAFSGYTF.

V gene TRBV7-8 combines with J gene TRBJ2-7; 11 bases fit TRBD2. Germline CDR1 SGHVS, CDR2 FQNEAQ. This CDR3 has 20 residues. The V gene end was trimmed by 5 bases and the J gene end by 0 bases; junction bases not matched to a gene: 18. CDR3 residues: CASSLDRSTSGTSNSYEQYF. CDR3 DNA: TGTGCCAGCAGCCTGGACAGGTCGACTAGCGGGACAAGTAACTCCTACGAGCAGTACTTC.

J is TRBJ2-7 and V is TRBV10-2, with D hard to call. Per the germline V gene, CDR1 is WSHSY and CDR2 is SAAADI. The CDR3 extends over 11 amino acids. With 2 bases removed from V and 7 bases from J, the gap between germline ends came to 6 bases. In nucleotides, the CDR3 is TGCGCCAGCAGTGAGGGTCAGGAGCAGTACTTC. This codes for CASSEGQEQYF.

Only a few counts were recorded for this clone. The chain uses TRBV28 and TRBJ1-4; possibly TRBD1 for D (5 bases). This CDR3 region has 13 residues. Trimming took 5 bases from V and 10 from J, leaving 14 bases between them. The germline gives CDR1 MDHEN, CDR2 SYDVKM. The CDR3 nucleotides read TGTGCCAGCAGTGGGACCCCGAGGAGAAAACTGTTTTTT. It encodes CASSGTPRRKLFF.

This sequence joins TRBV5-6 and TRBJ1-1; TRBD1 might be the D (6 bases). The CDR3 has 14 residues. Germline lookup yields CDR1 SGHDT and CDR2 YYEEEE. The V and J ends lost 0 bases and 2 bases respectively, with 8 bases between them. This chain's CDR3 is CASSLGTVNTEAFF. The CDR3 coding sequence is TGTGCCAGCAGCTTGGGGACAGTCAACACTGAAGCTTTCTTT. The complete variable domain, with remaining parts taken from reference TRBV5-6 and TRBJ1-1, reads DAGVTQSPTHLIKTRGQQVTLRCSPKSGHDTVSWYQQALGQGPQFIFQYYEEEERQRGNFPDRFSGHQFPNYSSELNVNALLLGDSALYLCASSLGTVNTEAFFGQGTRLTVV.

The rearrangement links TRBV19 to TRBJ1-1; weak D call: TRBD1 (6 bases). The CDR3 runs to 13 residues. Per the germline V gene, CDR1 is LNHDA and CDR2 is SQIVND (reference sequence). The V gene lost 1 base and the J gene lost 7 bases, with 10 bases spanning the gap. The CDR3 bases are TGTGCCAGTAGTATAGCCCCACAGGGTGAAGCTTTCTTT. This gives the protein CASSIAPQGEAFF.